The 8 T cell receptor beta chains presented below share a single source sample, sequenced in a study of shared clonotypes between healthy human individuals. Method: immunoSEQ multiplex PCR; TCRdb's copy keeps in-frame clones and lacks some. Seen here are about 480,000 clones, 75% to 80% observed once, and the top ten hold around 12%. The sequenced material came from PBMCs. The receptors were sampled from a middle-aged woman in good health. Some clones in this sample may be carry-over from other donors' samples.

The rearrangement uses TRBV5-6 and TRBJ2-7; 8 bases line up with TRBD2. V was pared by 0 bases and J by 6 bases, with 5 bases of the junction left unmatched. The CDR3 is 14 amino acids. Germline V gives CDR1 SGHDT, CDR2 YYEEEE. The CDR3 nucleotides read TGTGCCAGCAGCTTGGCTCGAGCGGGAGTCGAGCAGTACTTC. It encodes CASSLARAGVEQYF.

The chain employs TRBV4-1 and TRBJ1-3; D perhaps matches TRBD1 (5 bases). The ends were cut back, 2 bases at V and 0 bases at J, with 14 bases in the middle. CDR1 is MGHRA, CDR2 YSYEKL, per germline. This CDR3 has 17 residues. DNA of the CDR3: TGCGCCAGCAGCCAAAGAGGTTTGGGGGACTCTGGAAACACCATATATTTT. It specifies CASSQRGLGDSGNTIYF.

Details on this clone: The identical CDR3 is also encoded by other nucleotide sequences in the sample. J is TRBJ1-1 and V is TRBV30; D gene unclear. The V gene's germline CDR1 is GTSNPN and CDR2 SVGIG (reference sequence). V lost 2 bases and J lost 0, with 4 bases in between. The CDR3 totals 12 residues. The CDR3 is CAWSRMNTEAFF. CDR3 DNA sequence: TGTGCCTGGAGTCGGATGAACACTGAAGCTTTCTTT. The whole variable domain, filled in from reference TRBV30 and TRBJ1-1, reads SQTIHQWPATLVQPVGSPLSLECTVEGTSNPNLYWYRQAAGRGLQLLFYSVGIGQISSEVPQNLSASRPQDRQFILSSKKLLLSDSGFYLCAWSRMNTEAFFGQGTRLTVV.

The V and J genes are TRBV18 and TRBJ2-7; weak D call: TRBD1 (5 bases). Trimming cost V 3 bases and J 0 bases, with 15 bases left between them. The V gene's germline CDR1 is KGHSH and CDR2 LQKENI. The CDR3 covers 16 residues. Written as DNA, the CDR3 is TGTGCCAGCTCACCCTTGGCAGGGCACAACTCCTACGAGCAGTACTTC. Its translation: CASSPLAGHNSYEQYF.

This clone has at least ten counts. The genes are TRBV19 and TRBJ1-5; a possible D gene is TRBD1 (6 bases). V lost 5 bases to trimming and J lost 3 bases, with 17 bases between them. CDR3 length: 16 amino acids. CDR1 and CDR2 from the germline V gene are LNHDA and SQIVND (reference sequence). The CDR3: CASSVPGTQSNQPQHF. DNA for the CDR3: TGTGCCAGTAGTGTTCCCGGGACACAATCCAATCAGCCCCAGCATTTT.

This clone has a count of ten or more. The sample contains more than one DNA sequence encoding this CDR3. The chain has TRBV6-4 and TRBJ2-2; D is possibly TRBD1 or TRBD2 (5 bases each). V was cut by 8 bases and J by 3 bases, with 13 bases left in between. Germline V gene sequence: CDR1 MRHNA, CDR2 SNTAGT. The CDR3 is made up of 14 amino acids. CDR3 amino acids: CASGQGTDTGELFF. For the CDR3, the DNA is TGTGCCAGCGGGCAAGGGACGGACACCGGGGAGCTGTTTTTT.

The chain joins TRBV5-4 to TRBJ1-1, with D possibly matching TRBD1 (5 bases). CDR3 length: 15 residues. Germline V gene data show CDR1 as SGHNT and CDR2 as YYREEE (reference sequence). The germline V and J ends were trimmed by 4 bases and 0 bases, with 13 bases remaining between them. The CDR3 DNA sequence: TGTGCCAGCAGCCCTGGAGGGACGGTGAACACTGAAGCTTTCTTT. Protein sequence: CASSPGGTVNTEAFF.

This clone was picked up one time. The V call is TRBV28, the J call TRBJ1-3, with D perhaps TRBD1 (6 bases). Germline CDR1 reads MDHEN; CDR2 reads SYDVKM. V shed 4 bases and J shed 4 bases, with 14 bases lying between them. The CDR3 covers 15 residues. The CDR3 reads CASSSMTGYGNTIYF. DNA of the CDR3: TGTGCCAGCAGTTCAATGACAGGTTACGGAAACACCATATATTTT.